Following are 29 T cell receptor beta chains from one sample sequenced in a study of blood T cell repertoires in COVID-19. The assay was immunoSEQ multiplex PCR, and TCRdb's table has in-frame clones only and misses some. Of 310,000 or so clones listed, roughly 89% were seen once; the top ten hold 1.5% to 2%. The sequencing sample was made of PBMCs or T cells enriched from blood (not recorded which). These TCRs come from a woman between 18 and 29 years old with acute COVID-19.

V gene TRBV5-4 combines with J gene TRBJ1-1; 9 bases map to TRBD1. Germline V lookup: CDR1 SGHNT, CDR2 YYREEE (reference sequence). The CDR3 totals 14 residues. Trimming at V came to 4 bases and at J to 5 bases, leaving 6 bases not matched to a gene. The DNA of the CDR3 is TGTGCCAGCAGCGCGACAGGGGGTGAAACTGAAGCTTTCTTT. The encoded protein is CASSATGGETEAFF.

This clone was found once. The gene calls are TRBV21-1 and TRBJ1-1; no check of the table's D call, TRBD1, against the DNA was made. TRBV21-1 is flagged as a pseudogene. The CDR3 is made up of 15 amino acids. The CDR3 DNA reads TGTGCCAGCAGCAAAGGGCAGGGGGCGGACACTGAAGCTTTCTTT. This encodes CASSKGQGADTEAFF.

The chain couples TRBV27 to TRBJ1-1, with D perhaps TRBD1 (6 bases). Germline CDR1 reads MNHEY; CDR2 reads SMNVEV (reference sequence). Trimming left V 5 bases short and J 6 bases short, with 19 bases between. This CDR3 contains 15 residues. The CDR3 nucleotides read TGTGCCAGCAGTCCACGACAGGCGTTTTCATCTGAAGCTTTCTTT. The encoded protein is CASSPRQAFSSEAFF.

The CDR3 coding sequence is TGTGCCAGCAGCCCAAGGGCCACAGGGGGCGGAGGACGACAGCCCCAGCATTTT. Translated: CASSPRATGGGGRQPQHF. The chain combines TRBV27 with TRBJ1-5, with 9 bases aligning to TRBD1. Germline CDR1 and CDR2: MNHEY and SMNVEV (reference sequence). The CDR3 consists of 18 residues. V shed 6 bases, J shed 7 bases, and the junction held 19 bases outside the gene matches.

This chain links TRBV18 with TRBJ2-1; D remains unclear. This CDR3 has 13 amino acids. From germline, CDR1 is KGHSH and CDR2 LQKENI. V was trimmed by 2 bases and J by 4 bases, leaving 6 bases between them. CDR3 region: CASSPVAYNEQFF. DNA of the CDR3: TGTGCCAGCTCACCAGTGGCTTACAATGAGCAGTTCTTC.

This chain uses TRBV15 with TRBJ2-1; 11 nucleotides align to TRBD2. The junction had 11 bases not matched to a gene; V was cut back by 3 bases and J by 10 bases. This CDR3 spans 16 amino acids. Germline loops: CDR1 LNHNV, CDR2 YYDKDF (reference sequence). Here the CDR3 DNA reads TGTGCCACCAGCAGGGCTGGGACTAGCGGAGGGGGGGAGCAGTTCTTC. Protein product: CATSRAGTSGGGEQFF.

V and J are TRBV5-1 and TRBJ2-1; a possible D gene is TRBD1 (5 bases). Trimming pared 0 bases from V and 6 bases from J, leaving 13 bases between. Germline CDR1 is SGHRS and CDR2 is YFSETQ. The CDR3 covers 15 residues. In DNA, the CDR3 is TGCGCCAGCAGCTTGGCTCCCAGGGCGGTCAATGAGCAGTTCTTC. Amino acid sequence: CASSLAPRAVNEQFF.

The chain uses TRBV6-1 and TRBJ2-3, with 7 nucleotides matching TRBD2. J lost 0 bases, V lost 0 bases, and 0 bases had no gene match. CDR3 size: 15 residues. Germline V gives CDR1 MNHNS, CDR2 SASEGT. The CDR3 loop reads CASSEASGSTDTQYF. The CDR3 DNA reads TGTGCCAGCAGTGAAGCTAGCGGGAGCACAGATACGCAGTATTTT.

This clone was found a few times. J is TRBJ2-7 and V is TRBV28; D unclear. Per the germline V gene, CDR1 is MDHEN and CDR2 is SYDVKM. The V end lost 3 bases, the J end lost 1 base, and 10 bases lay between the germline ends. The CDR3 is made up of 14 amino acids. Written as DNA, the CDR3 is TGTGCCAGCAGTTTCGACACAGTTTCCTACGAGCAGTACTTC. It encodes CASSFDTVSYEQYF.

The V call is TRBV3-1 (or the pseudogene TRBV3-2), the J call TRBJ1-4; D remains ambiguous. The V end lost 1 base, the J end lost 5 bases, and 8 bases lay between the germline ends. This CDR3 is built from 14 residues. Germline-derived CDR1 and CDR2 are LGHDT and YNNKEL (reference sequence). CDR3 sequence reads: CASSQGARNEKLFF. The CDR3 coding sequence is TGTGCCAGCAGCCAAGGAGCCCGAAATGAAAAACTGTTTTTT.

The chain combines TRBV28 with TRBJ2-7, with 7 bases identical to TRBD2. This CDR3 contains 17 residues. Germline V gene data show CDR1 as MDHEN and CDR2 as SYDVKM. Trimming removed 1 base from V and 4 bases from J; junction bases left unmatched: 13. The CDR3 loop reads CASSLLGRGEGHYEQYF. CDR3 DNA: TGTGCCAGCAGTTTATTAGGGAGGGGAGAGGGCCATTACGAGCAGTACTTC.

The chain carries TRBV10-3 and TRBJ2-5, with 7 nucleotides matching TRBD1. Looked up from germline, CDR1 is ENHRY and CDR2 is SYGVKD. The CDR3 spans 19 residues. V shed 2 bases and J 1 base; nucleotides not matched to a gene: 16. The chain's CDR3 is CAISENDRASPPRQETQYF. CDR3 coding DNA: TGTGCCATCAGTGAGAATGACAGGGCATCCCCCCCACGCCAAGAGACCCAGTACTTC.

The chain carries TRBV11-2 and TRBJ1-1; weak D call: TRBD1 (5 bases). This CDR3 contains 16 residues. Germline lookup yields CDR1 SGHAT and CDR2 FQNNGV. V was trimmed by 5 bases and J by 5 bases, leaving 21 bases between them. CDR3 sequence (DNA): TGTGCCAGCAGCCTCCACGTCGGGGGAATAAGTACTGAAGCTTTCTTT. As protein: CASSLHVGGISTEAFF. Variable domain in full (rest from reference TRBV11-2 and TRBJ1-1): EAGVAQSPRYKIIEKRQSVAFWCNPISGHATLYWYQQILGQGPKLLIQFQNNGVVDDSQLPKDRFSAERLKGVDSTLKIQPAKLEDSAVYLCASSLHVGGISTEAFFGQGTRLTVV.

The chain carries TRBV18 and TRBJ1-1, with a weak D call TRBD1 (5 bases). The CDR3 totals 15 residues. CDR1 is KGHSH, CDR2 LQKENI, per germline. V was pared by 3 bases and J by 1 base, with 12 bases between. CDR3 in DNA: TGTGCCAGCTCACCCGGAAGCGGGGGGAACACTGAAGCTTTCTTT. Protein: CASSPGSGGNTEAFF.

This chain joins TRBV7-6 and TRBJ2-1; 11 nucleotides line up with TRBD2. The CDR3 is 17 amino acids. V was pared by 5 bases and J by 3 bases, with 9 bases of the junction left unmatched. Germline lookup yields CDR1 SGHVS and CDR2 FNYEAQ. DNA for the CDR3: TGTGCCAGCAGCGCCTTGGGTAGCGGGAGGGGCTACAATGAGCAGTTCTTC. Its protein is CASSALGSGRGYNEQFF.

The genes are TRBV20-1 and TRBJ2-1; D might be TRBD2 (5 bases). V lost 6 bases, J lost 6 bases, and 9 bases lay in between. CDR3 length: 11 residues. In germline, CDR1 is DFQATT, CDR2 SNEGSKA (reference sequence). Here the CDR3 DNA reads TGCAGTGCCCTCCGGGGCAATGAGCAGTTCTTC. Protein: CSALRGNEQFF.

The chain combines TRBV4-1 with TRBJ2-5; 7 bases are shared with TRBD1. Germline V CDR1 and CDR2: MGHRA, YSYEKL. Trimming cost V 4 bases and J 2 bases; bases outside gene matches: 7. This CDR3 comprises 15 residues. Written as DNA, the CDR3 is TGCGCCAGCAGCCCCACAGGGGTTTGGCAAGAGACCCAGTACTTC. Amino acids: CASSPTGVWQETQYF.

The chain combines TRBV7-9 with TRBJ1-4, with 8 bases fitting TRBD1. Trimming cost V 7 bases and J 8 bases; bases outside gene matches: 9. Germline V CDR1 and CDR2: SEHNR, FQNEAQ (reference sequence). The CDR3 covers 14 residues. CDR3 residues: CASNEQGVSEKLFF. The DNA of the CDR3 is TGTGCCAGCAATGAACAGGGGGTTTCAGAAAAACTGTTTTTT.

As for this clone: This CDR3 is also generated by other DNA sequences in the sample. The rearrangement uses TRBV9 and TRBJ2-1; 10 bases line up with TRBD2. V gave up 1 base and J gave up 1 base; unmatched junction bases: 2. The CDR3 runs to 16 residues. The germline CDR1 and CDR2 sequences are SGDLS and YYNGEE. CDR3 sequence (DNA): TGTGCCAGCAGCGTAAGACTAGCGGGTTCCTACAATGAGCAGTTCTTC. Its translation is CASSVRLAGSYNEQFF.

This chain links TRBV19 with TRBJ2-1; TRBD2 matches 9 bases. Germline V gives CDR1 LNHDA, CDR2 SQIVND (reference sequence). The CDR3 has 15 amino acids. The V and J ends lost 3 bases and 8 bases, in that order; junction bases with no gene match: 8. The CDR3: CASSMGIAGADEQFF. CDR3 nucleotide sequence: TGTGCCAGTAGTATGGGAATAGCGGGAGCGGATGAGCAGTTCTTC.

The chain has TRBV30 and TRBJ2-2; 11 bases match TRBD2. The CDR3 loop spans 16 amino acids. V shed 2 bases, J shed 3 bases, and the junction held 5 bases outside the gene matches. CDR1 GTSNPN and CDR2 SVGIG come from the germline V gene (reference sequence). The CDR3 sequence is CAWSFSGRGDTGELFF. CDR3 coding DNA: TGTGCCTGGAGTTTTAGCGGGAGGGGGGACACCGGGGAGCTGTTTTTT.

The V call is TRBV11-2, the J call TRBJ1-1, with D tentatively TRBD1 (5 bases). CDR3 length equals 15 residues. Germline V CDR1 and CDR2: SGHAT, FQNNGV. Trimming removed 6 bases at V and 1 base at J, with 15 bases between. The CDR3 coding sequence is TGTGCCAGCAGTCAGCCTCAAGGGGAGAACACTGAAGCTTTCTTT. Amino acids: CASSQPQGENTEAFF. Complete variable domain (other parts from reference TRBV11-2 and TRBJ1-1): EAGVAQSPRYKIIEKRQSVAFWCNPISGHATLYWYQQILGQGPKLLIQFQNNGVVDDSQLPKDRFSAERLKGVDSTLKIQPAKLEDSAVYLCASSQPQGENTEAFFGQGTRLTVV.

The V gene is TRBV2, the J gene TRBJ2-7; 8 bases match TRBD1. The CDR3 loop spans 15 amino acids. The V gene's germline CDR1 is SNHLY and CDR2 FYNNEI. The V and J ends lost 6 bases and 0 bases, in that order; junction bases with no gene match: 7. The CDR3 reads CASRNSDRGSYEQYF. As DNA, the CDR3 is TGTGCCAGCAGAAACAGCGACAGGGGCTCCTACGAGCAGTACTTC.

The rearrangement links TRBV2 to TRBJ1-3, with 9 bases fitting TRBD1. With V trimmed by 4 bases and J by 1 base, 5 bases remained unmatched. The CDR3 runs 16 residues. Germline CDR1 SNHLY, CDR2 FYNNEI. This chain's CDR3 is CASSVVQGASGNTIYF. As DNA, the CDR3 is TGTGCCAGCAGTGTGGTACAGGGGGCATCTGGAAACACCATATATTTT.

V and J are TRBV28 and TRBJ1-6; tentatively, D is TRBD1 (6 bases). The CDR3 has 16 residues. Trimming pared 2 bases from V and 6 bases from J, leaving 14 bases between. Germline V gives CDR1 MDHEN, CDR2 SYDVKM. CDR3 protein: CASSLGGRGPNSPLHF. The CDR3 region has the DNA TGTGCCAGCAGTTTAGGGGGCAGAGGCCCTAATTCACCCCTCCACTTT. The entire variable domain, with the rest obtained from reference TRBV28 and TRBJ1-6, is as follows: DVKVTQSSRYLVKRTGEKVFLECVQDMDHENMFWYRQDPGLGLRLIYFSYDVKMKEKGDIPEGYSVSREKKERFSLILESASTNQTSMYLCASSLGGRGPNSPLHFGNGTRLTVT.

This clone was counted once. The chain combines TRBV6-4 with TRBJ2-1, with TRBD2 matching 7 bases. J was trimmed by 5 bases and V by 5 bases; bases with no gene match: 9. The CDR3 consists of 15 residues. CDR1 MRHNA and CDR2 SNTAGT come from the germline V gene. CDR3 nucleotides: TGTGCCAGCAGTCTTCTGCGGGAGACCCACAATGAGCAGTTCTTC. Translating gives CASSLLRETHNEQFF.

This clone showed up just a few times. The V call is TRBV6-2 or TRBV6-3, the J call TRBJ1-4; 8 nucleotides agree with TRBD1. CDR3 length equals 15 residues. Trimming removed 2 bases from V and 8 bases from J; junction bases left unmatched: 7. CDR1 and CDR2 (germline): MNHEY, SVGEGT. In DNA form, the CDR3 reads TGTGCCAGCAGTTACGCCGGGACAGGTGGCGAAAAACTGTTTTTT. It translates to CASSYAGTGGEKLFF.

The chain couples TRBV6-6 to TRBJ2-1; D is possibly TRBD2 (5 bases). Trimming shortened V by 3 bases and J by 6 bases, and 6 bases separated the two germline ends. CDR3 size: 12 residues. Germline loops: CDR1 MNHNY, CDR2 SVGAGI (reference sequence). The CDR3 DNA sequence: TGTGCCAGCAGTTATAGCGCCAATGAGCAGTTCTTC. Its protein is CASSYSANEQFF.

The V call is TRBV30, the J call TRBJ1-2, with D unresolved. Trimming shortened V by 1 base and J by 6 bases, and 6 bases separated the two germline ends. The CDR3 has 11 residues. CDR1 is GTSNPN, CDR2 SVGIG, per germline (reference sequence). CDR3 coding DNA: TGTGCCTGGAGTGCACTGCATGGCTACACCTTC. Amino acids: CAWSALHGYTF.